This T cell receptor (beta chain) is drawn from a study of T cell responses to AZD1222 COVID-19 vaccine. As regards this clone: No antigen is known for it.

Study-wide points: White British ancestry dominated among donors, who included more females, and clonal diversity was possibly underestimated.

TCRdb keeps only in-frame clones here, not all; method: immunoSEQ multiplex PCR. The sample yields about 140,000 clones, of which the top ten take up 2.2%. Looked up from germline, CDR1 is LGHDT and CDR2 is YNNKEL (reference sequence). V shed 3 bases and J shed 1 base, with 9 bases lying between them. This CDR3 contains 14 residues. This TCR was sampled from an adult in good health. V is TRBV3-1 (or the pseudogene TRBV3-2) and J is TRBJ1-1; D uncertain. Sequencing used peripheral blood. CDR3 protein: CASSQKAQNTEAFF. For the CDR3, the DNA is TGTGCCAGCAGCCAGAAGGCCCAGAACACTGAAGCTTTCTTT.